This TCR beta chain came from a study of cytomegalovirus exposure and HLA in healthy donors. Study-wide results and caveats: Being indistinguishable, some V segments were excluded, TRBV6-2 and TRBV6-3 among them.

This CDR3 is 12 amino acids long. V gave up 3 bases and J gave up 13 bases, with 16 bases separating them. Germline CDR1 reads GTSNPN; CDR2 reads SVGIG (reference sequence). The study ran its PCR with 60 Vbeta and 13 Jbeta primers. How the authors handled the data: Around 83 million unique TCR beta chains, roughly 12 million shared, were counted in a later analysis. Profiled with immunoSEQ multiplex PCR; TCRdb holds only in-frame clones, not every one. The DNA was the basis for D and trimming; V, J and clone size are from that table. Seen here are 90,000 to 100,000 clones, 70% to 80% observed once, and the top ten hold 15% to 20%. On this clone itself: Its antigen is currently unknown.

Material: PBMCs. This TCR derives from a woman aged 55-70 years in good health and CMV-seropositive. This chain uses TRBV30 with TRBJ2-1, with D unresolved. CDR3 protein: CAWREIQTDQFF. For the CDR3, the DNA is TGTGCCTGGAGAGAAATCCAAACTGATCAGTTCTTC.